This is a list of T cell receptor beta chains from one sample in a study of shared T cell receptors in the human thymus. Produced via immunoSEQ multiplex PCR; TCRdb's table is partial and in-frame only. Of 650,000 to 950,000 clones in the sample, approximately 85% were seen once. The same data also contributed to another study, on human thymus T cells.

The sequenced sample was thymocytes. These receptors were obtained from a girl under two years old with a congenital heart defect. Each CDR3 is given with its conserved first and last residue. D genes are given only for firm matches. For some rows the clone size is stated as once, few or many, or as a class when expanded; others skip it.

CASSRVRDRAPVYGYTF TGTGCCAGCTCCCGAGTCCGGGACAGGGCCCCGGTCTATGGCTACACCTTC TRBV18 - TRBD1 TRBJ1-2
CASSPEGGPGQTQYF TGTGCCAGCAGCCCCGAAGGAGGGCCCGGGCAGACCCAGTACTTC TRBV6-5 - - TRBJ2-5
CASSQGTGRFYNSPLHF TGTGCCTCTAGTCAGGGGACAGGGCGTTTTTATAATTCACCCCTCCACTTT TRBV10-3 - TRBD1 TRBJ1-6
CASSRSTSRLVETQYF TGCGCCAGCAGCCGTTCGACTAGCCGATTAGTTGAGACCCAGTACTTC TRBV5-1 - TRBD2 TRBJ2-5
CASSPAGVEQFF TGTGCCAGCAGTCCCGCGGGGGTTGAGCAGTTCTTC TRBV6-5 - TRBD2 TRBJ2-1
CASSLLHGTGTLGTEAFF TGTGCCAGCAGCTTACTTCATGGGACCGGGACACTGGGAACTGAAGCTTTCTTT TRBV7-6 - - TRBJ1-1
CASSPPPGENYGYTF TGTGCCAGCTCACCACCGCCCGGGGAGAACTATGGCTACACCTTC TRBV18 - - TRBJ1-2
CASSPSRGFNSPLHF TGCGCCAGCAGCCCCTCCAGGGGGTTTAATTCACCCCTCCACTTT TRBV4-3 - TRBD1 TRBJ1-6
CASSMVNRGRLHF TGTGCCAGTAGTATGGTAAACAGGGGGCGCTTGCATTTT TRBV19 - TRBD1 TRBJ1-5
CASSLYSGQGIGEAKNIQYF TGTGCCAGCAGCTTGTATAGCGGACAGGGGATTGGAGAGGCCAAAAACATTCAGTACTTC TRBV5-5 few TRBD1 TRBJ2-4
CSASEATEAFF TGCAGTGCTAGTGAGGCCACTGAAGCTTTCTTT TRBV20-1 - - TRBJ1-1
CASSLVRGFTDTQYF TGTGCCAGCAGCTTGGTTAGGGGTTTCACAGATACGCAGTATTTT TRBV5-4 - - TRBJ2-3
CASSQGWLDNTDTQYF TGTGCCAGCAGCCAAGGATGGTTGGACAACACAGATACGCAGTATTTT TRBV4-2 - - TRBJ2-3
CASPGQVNTEAFF TGTGCCAGCCCAGGACAGGTCAACACTGAAGCTTTCTTT TRBV6-1 - TRBD1 TRBJ1-1
CASSPQGASYGYTF TGTGCCAGCAGTCCTCAGGGGGCGAGCTATGGCTACACCTTC TRBV6-5 - TRBD1 TRBJ1-2
CASSPSGRQGSDQPQHF TGCGCCAGCAGCCCCAGTGGTAGGCAGGGATCGGATCAGCCCCAGCATTTT TRBV5-1 - - TRBJ1-5
CASSEPGHHNSPLHF TGTGCCAGCAGTGAACCGGGACACCATAATTCACCCCTCCACTTT TRBV6-1 - - TRBJ1-6
CASRSRLARMDTQYF TGTGCCAGCAGGTCCAGACTAGCTCGGATGGATACGCAGTATTTT TRBV6-5 - TRBD2 TRBJ2-3
CASSQYSTGLGEAFF TGCGCCAGCAGCCAATATTCTACAGGGTTAGGGGAAGCTTTCTTT TRBV4-1 - - TRBJ1-1
CASGLVEGTRSTDTQYF TGTGCTAGTGGTTTGGTAGAGGGGACTAGGTCGACAGATACGCAGTATTTT TRBV12-5 - TRBD2 TRBJ2-3
CATRDRGEEKLFF TGTGCCACACGAGACAGGGGGGAGGAAAAACTGTTTTTT TRBV7-9 once TRBD1 TRBJ1-4
CASSPGQGAALKGLQETQYF TGTGCCAGCAGCCCAGGACAGGGTGCGGCTCTAAAGGGCCTCCAAGAGACCCAGTACTTC TRBV7-3 - TRBD1 TRBJ2-5